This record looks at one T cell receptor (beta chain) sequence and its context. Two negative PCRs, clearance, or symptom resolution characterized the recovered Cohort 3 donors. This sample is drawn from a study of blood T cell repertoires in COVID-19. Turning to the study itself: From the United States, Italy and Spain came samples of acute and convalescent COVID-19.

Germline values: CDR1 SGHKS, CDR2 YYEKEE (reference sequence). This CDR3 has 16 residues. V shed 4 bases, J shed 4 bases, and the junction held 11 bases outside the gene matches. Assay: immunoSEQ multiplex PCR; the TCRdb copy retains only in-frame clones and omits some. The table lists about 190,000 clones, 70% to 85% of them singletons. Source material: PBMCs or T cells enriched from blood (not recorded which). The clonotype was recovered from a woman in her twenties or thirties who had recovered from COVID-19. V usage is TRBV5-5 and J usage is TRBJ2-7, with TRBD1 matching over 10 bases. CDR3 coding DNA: TGTGCCAGCAGCCGTCAACGGACAGGGGGAGGTTACGAGCAGTACTTC. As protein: CASSRQRTGGGYEQYF.